The 26 T cell receptor beta chains presented below share a single source sample, sequenced in a study of blood T cell repertoires in COVID-19. The method was immunoSEQ multiplex PCR; TCRdb's version includes in-frame clones alone and lacks a portion of them. The sample has around 200,000 clones; approximately 90% are singletons. Sample: peripheral blood. The receptors were sampled from a man in his 60s who had recovered from COVID-19.

J is TRBJ1-4 and V is TRBV6-5; possibly TRBD1 for D (5 bases). Looked up from germline, CDR1 is MNHEY and CDR2 is SVGAGI. The CDR3 loop spans 15 amino acids. Trimming shortened V by 6 bases and J by 4 bases, and 15 bases separated the two germline ends. This CDR3 is CASSQGTGLNEKLFF. CDR3 coding DNA: TGTGCCAGCAGCCAAGGAACGGGACTTAATGAAAAACTGTTTTTT.

This chain joins TRBV28 and TRBJ2-1, with D possibly TRBD1 on 6 matching bases. This CDR3 has 12 residues. Trimming shortened V by 7 bases and J by 9 bases, and 13 bases separated the two germline ends. CDR1 and CDR2 (germline): MDHEN, SYDVKM. DNA of the CDR3: TGTGCCAGCACTAACAGGGTGGGTGAGCAGTTCTTC. Its translation is CASTNRVGEQFF.

The chain carries TRBV4-3 and TRBJ2-3; a possible D gene is TRBD1 (6 bases). The V and J ends lost 1 base and 6 bases respectively, with 17 bases between them. The CDR3 extends over 16 amino acids. Per germline, CDR1 LGHNA and CDR2 YSLEER. The CDR3 DNA reads TGCGCCAGCAGCCAAGCAAACAGGGCCACGCTCGATACGCAGTATTTT. It encodes CASSQANRATLDTQYF.

The chain joins TRBV6-5 to TRBJ2-7, with a tentative D call TRBD1 (6 bases). Germline assignment: CDR1 MNHEY and CDR2 SVGAGI. The CDR3 totals 14 residues. V lost 8 bases to trimming and J lost 2 bases, with 16 bases between them. The CDR3 bases are TGTGCCAGCGCAGCAAGAACAGGGACCTACGAGCAGTACTTC. This sequence encodes CASAARTGTYEQYF.

A few counts support this clone. The genes are TRBV19 and TRBJ1-5; a weak D match, TRBD1 (6 bases). The CDR3 has 15 amino acids. Germline V gives CDR1 LNHDA, CDR2 SQIVND (reference sequence). The ends were cut back, 7 bases at V and 11 bases at J, with 24 bases in the middle. CDR3 sequence reads: CASTFTGRGVSAQHF. As DNA, the CDR3 is TGTGCCAGTACCTTTACAGGGAGAGGGGTATCGGCCCAGCATTTT.

The chain links TRBV11-2 to TRBJ2-7, with 11 bases lining up with TRBD2. This CDR3 comprises 16 residues. Per the germline V gene, CDR1 is SGHAT and CDR2 is FQNNGV. The junction had 10 bases not matched to a gene; V was cut back by 6 bases and J by 3 bases. The CDR3 region has the DNA TGTGCCAGCAGTTATACCTCCGGGACTAGCGGCTACGAGCAGTACTTC. It translates to CASSYTSGTSGYEQYF.

The rearrangement links TRBV19 to TRBJ1-4; D possibly corresponds to TRBD1 (6 bases). The CDR3 is 15 residues long. The V gene's germline CDR1 is LNHDA and CDR2 SQIVND (reference sequence). V dropped 6 bases and J dropped 5 bases, with 16 bases sitting between them. In DNA form, the CDR3 reads TGTGCCAGTAGGGGGGCGACAGCAGTCAATGAAAAACTGTTTTTT. Protein product: CASRGATAVNEKLFF. The complete variable domain, with remaining parts taken from reference TRBV19 and TRBJ1-4, reads DGGITQSPKYLFRKEGQNVTLSCEQNLNHDAMYWYRQDPGQGLRLIYYSQIVNDFQKGDIAEGYSVSREKKESFPLTVTSAQKNPTAFYLCASRGATAVNEKLFFGSGTQLSVL.

V gene TRBV6-1 combines with J gene TRBJ2-7, with D perhaps matching TRBD2 (6 bases). This CDR3 has 14 residues. Germline loops: CDR1 MNHNS, CDR2 SASEGT. The ends were cut back, 0 bases at V and 5 bases at J, with 11 bases in the middle. The CDR3 here is CASSEAGGGNEQYF. The CDR3 DNA is TGTGCCAGCAGTGAAGCGGGAGGAGGGAACGAGCAGTACTTC.

The chain employs TRBV7-9 and TRBJ1-5, with TRBD1 identical over 8 bases. J gave up 5 bases and V 1 base, and 7 bases lay outside the gene matches. This CDR3 region has 16 residues. CDR1 SEHNR and CDR2 FQNEAQ come from the germline V gene (reference sequence). For the CDR3, the DNA is TGTGCCAGCAGCTTAGGAGGACAGGGTTGGGATCAGCCCCAGCATTTT. It translates to CASSLGGQGWDQPQHF.

V gene TRBV6-2 or TRBV6-3 combines with J gene TRBJ2-2, with D maybe TRBD1 (5 bases). The V gene lost 2 bases and the J gene lost 1 base, with 14 bases spanning the gap. Germline CDR1 MNHEY, CDR2 SVGEGT. The CDR3 sequence is 17 residues long. This CDR3 reads CASSYPSWQGNTGELFF. CDR3 bases: TGTGCCAGCAGTTACCCCAGCTGGCAGGGGAACACCGGGGAGCTGTTTTTT.

The J gene is TRBJ1-2, the V gene TRBV28; D is perhaps TRBD1 (6 bases). The ends were cut back, 2 bases at V and 2 bases at J, with 12 bases in the middle. Germline V lookup: CDR1 MDHEN, CDR2 SYDVKM. This CDR3 has 15 amino acids. CDR3 sequence: CASSLGGAANYGYTF. The CDR3 nucleotides read TGTGCCAGCAGTTTAGGGGGGGCCGCGAACTATGGCTACACCTTC.

The chain combines TRBV6-2 or TRBV6-3 with TRBJ2-1; TRBD1 matches at 7 bases. CDR1 and CDR2 (germline): MNHEY, SVGEGT. The length of the CDR3 is 15 residues. Unmatched junction bases numbered 10, after V lost 5 bases and J lost 6 bases. The CDR3 loop reads CASSTRDSPSNEQFF. Written as DNA, the CDR3 is TGTGCCAGCAGTACTCGGGACAGCCCAAGCAATGAGCAGTTCTTC.

The chain uses TRBV7-3 and TRBJ2-5; 7 nucleotides align to TRBD1. The V gene's germline CDR1 is SGHTA and CDR2 FQGTGA. The CDR3 is 15 residues long. With 0 bases clipped from V and 0 bases from J, the junction kept 1 base outside the gene matches. CDR3 coding DNA: TGTGCCAGCAGCTTAACGGGACAGTACCAAGAGACCCAGTACTTC. This encodes CASSLTGQYQETQYF.

CDR3 sequence reads: CASSLSHSYEQYF. DNA of the CDR3: TGTGCCAGCAGCTTGAGCCACTCCTACGAGCAGTACTTC. The J gene is TRBJ2-5, the V gene TRBV11-3; D is unresolved. The end of the DNA aligns better with TRBJ2-7, so the J call may be wrong. The CDR3 has 13 residues. Germline values: CDR1 SGHNT, CDR2 YENEEA.

J is TRBJ2-2 and V is TRBV18; no clear D. Germline V lookup: CDR1 KGHSH, CDR2 LQKENI. V gave up 4 bases and J gave up 0 bases, with 12 bases separating them. The CDR3 spans 16 residues. The CDR3 loop is CASSLFLNSNTGELFF. Written as DNA, the CDR3 is TGTGCCAGCTCACTATTCTTGAACTCGAACACCGGGGAGCTGTTTTTT.

A word on this clone: Other DNA sequences from this sample encode an identical CDR3 as well. The genes are TRBV6-5 and TRBJ2-5; maybe TRBD1 (6 bases). The germline V gene encodes CDR1 MNHEY and CDR2 SVGAGI. V lost 6 bases to trimming and J lost 4 bases, with 12 bases between them. The CDR3 is 13 residues long. CDR3 sequence reads: CASRLQGRETQYF. The DNA for the CDR3 is TGTGCCAGCAGACTTCAGGGGAGAGAGACCCAGTACTTC.

This rearrangement joins TRBV28 to TRBJ2-3; TRBD1 aligns across 11 bases. The CDR3 consists of 17 residues. J was trimmed by 7 bases and V by 3 bases; bases with no gene match: 12. Germline lookup yields CDR1 MDHEN and CDR2 SYDVKM. The CDR3 region has the DNA TGTGCCAGCAGTTTGCCGCAGGGGACAGGGGGAACTTATACGCAGTATTTT. Its protein is CASSLPQGTGGTYTQYF.

V and J are TRBV6-5 and TRBJ1-3, with 9 bases that match TRBD1. The CDR3 runs 16 residues. CDR1 MNHEY and CDR2 SVGAGI come from the germline V gene. Trimming took 4 bases from V and 4 from J; bases not matched to a gene: 8. The chain's CDR3 is CASSSSNRGLGNTIYF. The CDR3 DNA sequence: TGTGCCAGCAGTTCCTCAAACAGGGGGCTCGGAAACACCATATATTTT.

V and J are TRBV19 and TRBJ1-2; 8 nucleotides agree with TRBD1. CDR1 is LNHDA and CDR2 is SQIVND in the germline V gene (reference sequence). V shed 6 bases, J shed 3 bases, and the junction held 6 bases outside the gene matches. The CDR3 is made up of 14 amino acids. CDR3 in DNA: TGTGCCAGTAGGCTGACAGGGGTTTACTATGGCTACACCTTC. Protein product: CASRLTGVYYGYTF. Combining the CDR3 with reference TRBV19 and TRBJ1-2 gives the whole variable domain DGGITQSPKYLFRKEGQNVTLSCEQNLNHDAMYWYRQDPGQGLRLIYYSQIVNDFQKGDIAEGYSVSREKKESFPLTVTSAQKNPTAFYLCASRLTGVYYGYTFGSGTRLTVV.

This clone was found once. The chain recombines TRBV12-3 or TRBV12-4 with TRBJ1-3, with D hard to call. This CDR3 has 13 amino acids. V was pared by 3 bases and J by 4 bases, with 7 bases between. The DNA for the CDR3 is TGTGCCAGCAGTTTTTTGGGCGGAAACACCATATATTTT. Translated: CASSFLGGNTIYF.

The rearrangement joins TRBV6-5 to TRBJ1-6; weak D call: TRBD1 (6 bases). Germline CDR1 reads MNHEY; CDR2 reads SVGAGI. The V end was cut by 4 bases, the J end by 8 bases, with 12 bases between. The CDR3 length is 14 residues. This CDR3 reads CASSWQTGYSPLHF. In DNA, the CDR3 is TGTGCCAGCAGTTGGCAGACAGGATATTCACCCCTCCACTTT.

The chain couples TRBV27 to TRBJ2-7; 7 bases are shared with TRBD2. Germline V gene data show CDR1 as MNHEY and CDR2 as SMNVEV (reference sequence). V dropped 5 bases and J dropped 3; count of bases not matched to a gene: 7. This CDR3 is 14 amino acids long. The CDR3 loop is CASSPRAGVYEQYF. The CDR3 DNA follows: TGTGCCAGCAGTCCTAGGGCGGGGGTCTACGAGCAGTACTTC.

This chain joins TRBV6-5 and TRBJ2-7; 10 bases line up with TRBD1. V shed 2 bases and J 1 base; nucleotides not matched to a gene: 2. CDR1 is MNHEY and CDR2 is SVGAGI in the germline V gene. This CDR3 is built from 15 residues. The CDR3 sequence is CASSYGDRGSYEQYF. The CDR3 DNA follows: TGTGCCAGCAGTTACGGGGACAGGGGTTCCTACGAGCAGTACTTC.

This clone was counted between two and nine times. The chain recombines TRBV19 with TRBJ2-3; D possibly corresponds to TRBD1 (5 bases). V lost 6 bases and J lost 0, with 13 bases in between. There are 15 residues in the CDR3. Germline loops: CDR1 LNHDA, CDR2 SQIVND (reference sequence). The CDR3 is CASRETGPSTDTQYF. DNA for the CDR3: TGTGCCAGTAGAGAAACAGGCCCCAGCACAGATACGCAGTATTTT. The complete variable domain, with remaining parts taken from reference TRBV19 and TRBJ2-3, reads DGGITQSPKYLFRKEGQNVTLSCEQNLNHDAMYWYRQDPGQGLRLIYYSQIVNDFQKGDIAEGYSVSREKKESFPLTVTSAQKNPTAFYLCASRETGPSTDTQYFGPGTRLTVL.

The chain links TRBV7-8 to TRBJ2-5, with TRBD2 matching over 7 bases. The germline CDR1 and CDR2 sequences are SGHVS and FQNEAQ. The junction had 1 base not matched to a gene; V was cut back by 4 bases and J by 5 bases. The CDR3 is 12 amino acids. Here the CDR3 reads CASSSGRETQYF. CDR3 coding DNA: TGTGCCAGCAGCTCCGGGAGGGAGACCCAGTACTTC.

This rearrangement joins TRBV19 to TRBJ2-7; the match to TRBD1 covers 8 bases. The CDR3 runs to 14 residues. The germline V gene has CDR1 LNHDA and CDR2 SQIVND (reference sequence). V lost 10 bases and J lost 2; bases outside the gene matches: 10. The CDR3 bases are TGTGCCACCAAGCGAGGGGACAGGACCTACGAGCAGTACTTC. It translates to CATKRGDRTYEQYF.